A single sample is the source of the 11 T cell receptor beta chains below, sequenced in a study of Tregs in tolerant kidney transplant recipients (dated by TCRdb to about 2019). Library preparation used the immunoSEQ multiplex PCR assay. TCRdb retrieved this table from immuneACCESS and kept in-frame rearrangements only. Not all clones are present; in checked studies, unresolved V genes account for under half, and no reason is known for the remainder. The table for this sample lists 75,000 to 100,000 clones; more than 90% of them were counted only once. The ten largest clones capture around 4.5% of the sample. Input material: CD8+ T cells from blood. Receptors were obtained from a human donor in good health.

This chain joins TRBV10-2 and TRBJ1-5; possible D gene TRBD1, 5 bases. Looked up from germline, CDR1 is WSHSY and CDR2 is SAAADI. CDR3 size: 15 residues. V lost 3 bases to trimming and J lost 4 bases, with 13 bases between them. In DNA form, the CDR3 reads TGCGCCAGCAGTGACCCCAGGGCGGAGAATCAGCCCCAGCATTTT. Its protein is CASSDPRAENQPQHF.

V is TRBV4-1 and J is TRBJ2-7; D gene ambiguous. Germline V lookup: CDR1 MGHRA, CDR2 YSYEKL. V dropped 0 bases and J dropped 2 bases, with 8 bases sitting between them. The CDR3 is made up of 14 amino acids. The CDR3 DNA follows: TGCGCCAGCAGCCAAGATAGACAAACCTACGAGCAGTACTTC. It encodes CASSQDRQTYEQYF.

CDR3 in amino acids: CASSLVGGPADTQYF. The CDR3, as DNA: TGTGCCAGCAGTTTAGTGGGAGGGCCGGCTGATACGCAGTATTTT. The chain recombines TRBV27 with TRBJ2-3, with TRBD2 identical over 7 bases. This CDR3 is built from 15 residues. V dropped 2 bases and J dropped 6; count of bases not matched to a gene: 8. The V gene's germline CDR1 is MNHEY and CDR2 SMNVEV (reference sequence).

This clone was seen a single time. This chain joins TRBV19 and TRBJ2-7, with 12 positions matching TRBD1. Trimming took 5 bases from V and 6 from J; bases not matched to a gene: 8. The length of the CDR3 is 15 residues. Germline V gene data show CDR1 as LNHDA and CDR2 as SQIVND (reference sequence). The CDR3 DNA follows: TGTGCCAGTAGTTCGTCCGGGACAGGGGGCGCCGAGCAGTACTTC. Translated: CASSSSGTGGAEQYF.

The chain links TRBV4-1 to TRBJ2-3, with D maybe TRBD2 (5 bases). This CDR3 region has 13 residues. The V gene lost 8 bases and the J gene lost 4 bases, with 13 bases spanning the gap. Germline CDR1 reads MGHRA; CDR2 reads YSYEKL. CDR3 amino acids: CASGPLGADTQYF. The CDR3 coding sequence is TGCGCCAGCGGACCACTCGGGGCAGATACGCAGTATTTT.

The CDR3 sequence is CASSIQGGSNQPQHF. The DNA for the CDR3 is TGTGCCAGCAGTATCCAGGGGGGGAGCAATCAGCCCCAGCATTTT. The chain carries TRBV27 and TRBJ1-5, with 7 bases matching TRBD1. The V and J ends lost 5 bases and 1 base, in that order; junction bases with no gene match: 5. The CDR3 loop spans 15 amino acids. The germline V gene has CDR1 MNHEY and CDR2 SMNVEV (reference sequence).

The CDR3 loop reads CASSLANSYEQYF. In DNA, the CDR3 is TGTGCCAGCAGCTTAGCGAACAGCTACGAGCAGTACTTC. The genes are TRBV7-9 and TRBJ2-7; D unclear. This CDR3 spans 13 amino acids. CDR1 and CDR2 (germline): SEHNR, FQNEAQ (reference sequence). Trimming took 0 bases from V and 3 from J, leaving 6 bases between them.

CDR3 sequence (DNA): TGTGCCAGCAGCGTAGGGGACGGGTCCTACAATGAGCAGTTCTTC. Protein product: CASSVGDGSYNEQFF. The chain carries TRBV9 and TRBJ2-1; D is tentatively TRBD1 or TRBD2 (5 bases each). The CDR3 consists of 15 residues. Germline V gives CDR1 SGDLS, CDR2 YYNGEE. Trimming shortened V by 0 bases and J by 1 base, and 8 bases separated the two germline ends.

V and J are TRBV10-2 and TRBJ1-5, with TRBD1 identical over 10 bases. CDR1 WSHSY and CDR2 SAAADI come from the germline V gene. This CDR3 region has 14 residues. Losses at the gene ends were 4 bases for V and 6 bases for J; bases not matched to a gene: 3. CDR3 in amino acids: CASSVGQGGQPQHF. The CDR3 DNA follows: TGCGCCAGCAGTGTAGGACAGGGGGGTCAGCCCCAGCATTTT.

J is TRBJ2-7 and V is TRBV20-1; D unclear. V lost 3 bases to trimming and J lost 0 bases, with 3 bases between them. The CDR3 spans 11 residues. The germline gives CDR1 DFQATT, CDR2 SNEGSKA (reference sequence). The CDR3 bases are TGCAGTGCTAGGCGCTCCTACGAGCAGTACTTC. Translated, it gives CSARRSYEQYF.

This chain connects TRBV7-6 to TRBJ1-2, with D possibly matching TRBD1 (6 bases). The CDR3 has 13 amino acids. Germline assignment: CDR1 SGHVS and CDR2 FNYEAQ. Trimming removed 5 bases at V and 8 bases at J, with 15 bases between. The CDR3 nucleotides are TGTGCCAGCAGCGAATCAGGGGCGCGGGGCTACACCTTC. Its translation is CASSESGARGYTF.